Each of the 17 T cell receptor beta chains below was sequenced from the same sample in a study of CD8 T cells in Susac syndrome. Reverse transcription used 0.5 to 1 ug RNA and random hexamers. TCRdb used MiXCR to reprocess the immunoSEQ multiplex PCR reads, holding one entry per CDR3 protein. The table records a few hundred thousand distinct CDR3 sequences, about 88% of them present only once. Source material: CD8+ T cells from PBMCs. Every receptor here comes from a human donor with multiple sclerosis.

The J gene is TRBJ2-7, the V gene TRBV30; D gene ambiguous. Trimming cost V 1 base and J 1 base, with 11 bases left between them. There are 14 residues in the CDR3. Germline values: CDR1 GTSNPN, CDR2 SVGIG (reference sequence). CDR3 protein: CAWSATTASYEQYF. The CDR3 region has the DNA TGTGCCTGGAGTGCAACGACCGCTTCCTACGAGCAGTACTTC.

The chain joins TRBV27 to TRBJ2-2; no firm D call. The CDR3 totals 13 residues. V gave up 2 bases and J gave up 4 bases, with 5 bases separating them. Germline CDR1 is MNHEY and CDR2 is SMNVEV (reference sequence). CDR3 sequence: CASSLLTTGELFF. The CDR3 DNA is TGTGCCAGCAGTTTACTTACCACCGGGGAGCTGTTTTTT.

The chain joins TRBV20-1 to TRBJ1-2; TRBD1 matches at 9 bases. Germline CDR1 reads DFQATT; CDR2 reads SNEGSKA (reference sequence). The CDR3 spans 15 residues. J gave up 8 bases and V 2 bases, and 12 bases lay outside the gene matches. The CDR3 loop reads CSARFPPGTGFGYTF. The DNA of the CDR3 is TGCAGTGCTAGATTCCCACCCGGGACAGGGTTCGGCTACACCTTC.

V and J are TRBV7-9 and TRBJ2-1, with D unresolved. The CDR3 is 11 amino acids. CDR1 and CDR2 from the germline V gene are SEHNR and FQNEAQ (reference sequence). Trimming cost V 8 bases and J 6 bases, with 8 bases left between them. The CDR3 DNA follows: TGTGCCAGCGGGCAGGTCAATGAGCAGTTCTTC. It yields the protein CASGQVNEQFF.

This chain links TRBV9 with TRBJ2-5; possibly TRBD2 for D (5 bases). The CDR3 runs 15 residues. With 0 bases removed from V and 1 base from J, the gap between germline ends came to 10 bases. From germline, CDR1 is SGDLS and CDR2 YYNGEE. CDR3 sequence: CASSVEGLPQETQYF. The DNA of the CDR3 is TGTGCCAGCAGCGTAGAAGGACTTCCCCAAGAGACCCAGTACTTC.

J is TRBJ1-1 and V is TRBV14, with 8 positions matching TRBD1. The CDR3 has 14 amino acids. The junction had 7 bases not matched to a gene; V was cut back by 4 bases and J by 6 bases. Per germline, CDR1 SGHDN and CDR2 FVKESK. The CDR3 loop is CASSLTGGLAEAFF. In DNA form, the CDR3 reads TGTGCCAGCAGCCTCACAGGGGGATTGGCTGAAGCTTTCTTT.

The CDR3 DNA follows: TGCAGTGCTAGAGTCCGGGACAGGGCTACGAACACTGAAGCTTTCTTT. Its protein is CSARVRDRATNTEAFF. V usage is TRBV20-1 and J usage is TRBJ1-1; 9 bases match TRBD1. This CDR3 region has 16 residues. Germline V CDR1 and CDR2: DFQATT, SNEGSKA (reference sequence). Trimming at V came to 1 base and at J to 1 base, leaving 7 bases not matched to a gene.

The chain combines TRBV6-1 with TRBJ1-5, with a possible D match to TRBD1 (5 bases). Germline V lookup: CDR1 MNHNS, CDR2 SASEGT. The CDR3 extends over 14 amino acids. V lost 1 base to trimming and J lost 7 bases, with 11 bases between them. CDR3 region: CASSEGGGVQPQHF. CDR3 sequence (DNA): TGTGCCAGCAGTGAAGGGGGAGGGGTCCAGCCCCAGCATTTT.

This rearrangement joins TRBV27 to TRBJ2-7; 8 bases align to TRBD2. Germline lookup yields CDR1 MNHEY and CDR2 SMNVEV (reference sequence). The CDR3 loop spans 13 amino acids. V gave up 5 bases and J gave up 6 bases; unmatched junction bases: 6. CDR3 DNA: TGTGCCAGCAGTCACGGACTAGCTCTCGAGCAGTACTTC. This encodes CASSHGLALEQYF.

This chain joins TRBV7-9 and TRBJ2-1; TRBD2 agrees at 10 bases. CDR1 is SEHNR and CDR2 is FQNEAQ in the germline V gene (reference sequence). The CDR3 has 16 residues. Germline trimming cut 5 bases from V and 3 bases from J; bases unmatched to any gene: 7. CDR3 protein: CASSPELAGLYNEQFF. CDR3 bases: TGTGCCAGCAGCCCGGAACTAGCGGGACTCTACAATGAGCAGTTCTTC. The full variable domain, completed using reference TRBV7-9 and TRBJ2-1, is DTGVSQNPRHKITKRGQNVTFRCDPISEHNRLYWYRQTLGQGPEFLTYFQNEAQLEKSRLLSDRFSAERPKGSFSTLEIQRTEQGDSAMYLCASSPELAGLYNEQFFGPGTRLTVL.

This chain connects TRBV15 to TRBJ1-1, with 7 bases lining up with TRBD1. CDR1 and CDR2 (germline): LNHNV, YYDKDF (reference sequence). The CDR3 has 16 amino acids. V lost 5 bases and J lost 13; bases outside the gene matches: 22. In nucleotides, the CDR3 is TGTGCCACCAGCGACAGCCCTACGACGAGACAGGGTAGAGTTTTCTTT. Translation: CATSDSPTTRQGRVFF.

The chain is built from TRBV7-9 and TRBJ2-3, with 8 nucleotides matching TRBD2. CDR1 SEHNR and CDR2 FQNEAQ come from the germline V gene (reference sequence). This CDR3 region has 17 residues. V lost 5 bases, J lost 2 bases, and 12 bases stayed unmatched. CDR3 sequence: CASSPGTRGPYTDTQYF. The CDR3 region has the DNA TGTGCCAGCAGCCCAGGGACTAGAGGACCCTACACAGATACGCAGTATTTT.

The chain uses TRBV11-3 and TRBJ2-3; D is undetermined. CDR1 is SGHNT and CDR2 is YENEEA in the germline V gene. Trimming removed 3 bases from V and 0 bases from J, with 10 bases in between. The CDR3 sequence is 15 residues long. DNA for the CDR3: TGTGCCAGCAGCTTCGACGGTTCTAGCACAGATACGCAGTATTTT. Its protein product is CASSFDGSSTDTQYF.

V and J are TRBV12-3 or TRBV12-4 and TRBJ1-5; no firm D call. The V and J ends lost 9 bases and 9 bases respectively, with 27 bases between them. The CDR3 has 16 residues. Here the CDR3 DNA reads TGTGCCAGGCCTTCCGACCGCGGGTTCCACCCCACGCCCCAGCATTTT. Its translation is CARPSDRGFHPTPQHF.

The V call is TRBV9, the J call TRBJ2-7; TRBD2 is a possible D gene (6 bases). V lost 0 bases and J 4 bases, leaving 14 bases between the germline ends. This CDR3 comprises 15 residues. CDR1 is SGDLS and CDR2 is YYNGEE in the germline V gene. CDR3 in amino acids: CASSVGLGNSYEQYF. The CDR3 nucleotides are TGTGCCAGCAGCGTAGGACTAGGGAACAGTTACGAGCAGTACTTC. Full variable domain (outside the CDR3, taken from reference TRBV9 and TRBJ2-7): DSGVTQTPKHLITATGQRVTLRCSPRSGDLSVYWYQQSLDQGLQFLIQYYNGEERAKGNILERFSAQQFPDLHSELNLSSLELGDSALYFCASSVGLGNSYEQYFGPGTRLTVT.

This chain links TRBV6-5 with TRBJ2-5; D not certain. The V gene's germline CDR1 is MNHEY and CDR2 SVGAGI. This CDR3 has 14 amino acids. Trimming took 0 bases from V and 7 from J, leaving 12 bases between them. The CDR3, as DNA: TGTGCCAGCAGTTACTCGGGTCCTCCAGGGACCCAGTACTTC. It yields the protein CASSYSGPPGTQYF.

This rearrangement joins TRBV7-8 to TRBJ2-2, with D perhaps matching TRBD2 (6 bases). Germline lookup yields CDR1 SGHVS and CDR2 FQNEAQ. The CDR3 has 19 residues. The ends were cut back, 1 base at V and 3 bases at J, with 21 bases in the middle. The CDR3 region has the DNA TGTGCCAGCAGCTTAGGGCCCTCGGGAGCCTGGGGGGACACCGGGGAGCTGTTTTTT. Its protein product is CASSLGPSGAWGDTGELFF.